One sample yielded the 2 T cell receptor beta chains listed below, sequenced in a study of shared clonotypes between healthy human individuals. Profiled with immunoSEQ multiplex PCR; TCRdb holds only in-frame clones, not every one. The table has approximately 980,000 clones, 60% to 85% seen once. Sequencing was done on a sample of memory CD4+ T cells sorted from blood. The sample's subset: CD45RA-negative fraction. All receptors derive from a man younger than 35 in good health.

V gene TRBV4-1 combines with J gene TRBJ2-4, with D tentatively TRBD2 (5 bases). The V end lost 0 bases, the J end lost 1 base, and 25 bases lay between the germline ends. This CDR3 region has 21 residues. The V gene's germline CDR1 is MGHRA and CDR2 YSYEKL. CDR3 residues: CASSQEEEVTALPLAKNIQYF. Here the CDR3 DNA reads TGCGCCAGCAGCCAAGAGGAGGAGGTCACCGCCCTCCCCCTGGCCAAAAACATTCAGTACTTC.

This clone was detected many times. The chain is built from TRBV6-1 and TRBJ2-7; the match to TRBD1 covers 11 bases. Germline CDR1 reads MNHNS; CDR2 reads SASEGT. J was trimmed by 3 bases and V by 6 bases; bases with no gene match: 7. The CDR3 has 15 residues. This CDR3 reads CASSQDRGPVYEQYF. CDR3 DNA: TGTGCCAGCAGCCAGGACAGGGGGCCTGTCTACGAGCAGTACTTC.